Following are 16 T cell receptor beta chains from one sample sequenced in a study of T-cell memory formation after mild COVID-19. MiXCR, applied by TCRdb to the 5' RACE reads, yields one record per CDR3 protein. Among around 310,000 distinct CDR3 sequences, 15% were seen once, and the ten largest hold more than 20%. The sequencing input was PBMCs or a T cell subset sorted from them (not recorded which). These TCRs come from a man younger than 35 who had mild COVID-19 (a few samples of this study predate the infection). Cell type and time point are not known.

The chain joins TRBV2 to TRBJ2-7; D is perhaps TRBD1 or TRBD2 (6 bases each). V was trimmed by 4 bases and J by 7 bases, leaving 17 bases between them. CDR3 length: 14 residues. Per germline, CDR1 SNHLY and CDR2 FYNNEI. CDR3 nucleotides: TGTGCCAGCAGTGTGTCAGGACGGAGGGGGGAGCAGTACTTC. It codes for CASSVSGRRGEQYF.

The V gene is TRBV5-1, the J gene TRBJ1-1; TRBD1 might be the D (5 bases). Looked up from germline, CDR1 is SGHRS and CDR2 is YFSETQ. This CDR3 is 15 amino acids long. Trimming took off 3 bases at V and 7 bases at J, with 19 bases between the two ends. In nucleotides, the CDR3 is TGCGCCAGCAGCTCGAGGCCGGGGGAATCGGTTGAAGCTTTCTTT. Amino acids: CASSSRPGESVEAFF.

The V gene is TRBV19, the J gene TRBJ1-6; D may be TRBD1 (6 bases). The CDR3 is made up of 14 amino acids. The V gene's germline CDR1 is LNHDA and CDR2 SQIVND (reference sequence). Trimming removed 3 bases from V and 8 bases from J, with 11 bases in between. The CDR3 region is CASSIRGADSPLHF. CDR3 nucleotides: TGTGCCAGTAGTATTAGGGGGGCGGATTCACCCCTCCACTTT.

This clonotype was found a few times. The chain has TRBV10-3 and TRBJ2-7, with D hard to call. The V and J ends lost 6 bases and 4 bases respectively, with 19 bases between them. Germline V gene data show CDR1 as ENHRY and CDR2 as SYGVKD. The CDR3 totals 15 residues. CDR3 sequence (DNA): TGTGCCATCAGCGAAGCTCCCGGGCCAACTTACGAGCAGTACTTC. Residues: CAISEAPGPTYEQYF.

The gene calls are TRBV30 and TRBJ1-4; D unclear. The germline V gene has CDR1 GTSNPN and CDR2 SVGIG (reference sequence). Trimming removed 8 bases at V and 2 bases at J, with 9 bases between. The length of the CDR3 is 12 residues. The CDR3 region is CAGSITNEKLFF. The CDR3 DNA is TGTGCCGGAAGTATTACTAATGAAAAACTGTTTTTT.

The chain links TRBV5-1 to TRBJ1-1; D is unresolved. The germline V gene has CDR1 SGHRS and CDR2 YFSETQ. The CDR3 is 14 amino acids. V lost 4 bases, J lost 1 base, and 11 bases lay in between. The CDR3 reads CASSSLGSNTEAFF. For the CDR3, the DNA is TGCGCCAGCAGCAGTCTGGGATCGAACACTGAAGCTTTCTTT.

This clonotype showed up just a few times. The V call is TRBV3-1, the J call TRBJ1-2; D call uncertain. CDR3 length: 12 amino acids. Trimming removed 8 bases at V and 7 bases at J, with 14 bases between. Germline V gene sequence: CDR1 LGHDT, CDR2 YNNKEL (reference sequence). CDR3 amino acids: CASANRGSGYTF. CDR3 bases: TGTGCCAGCGCGAACCGAGGGAGTGGCTACACCTTC.

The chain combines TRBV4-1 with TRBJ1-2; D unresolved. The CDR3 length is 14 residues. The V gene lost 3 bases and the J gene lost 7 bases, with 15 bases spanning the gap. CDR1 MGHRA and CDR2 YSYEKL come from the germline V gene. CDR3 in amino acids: CASSQGKGYPGYTF. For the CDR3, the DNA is TGCGCCAGCAGCCAGGGCAAGGGTTATCCTGGCTACACCTTC.

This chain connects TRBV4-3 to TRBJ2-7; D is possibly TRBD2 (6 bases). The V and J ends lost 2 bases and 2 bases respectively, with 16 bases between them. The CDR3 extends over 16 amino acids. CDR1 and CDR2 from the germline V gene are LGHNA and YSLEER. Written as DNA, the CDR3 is TGCGCCAGCAGCCAATTTCCAGCGGGTCCTACCTACGAGCAGTACTTC. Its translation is CASSQFPAGPTYEQYF.

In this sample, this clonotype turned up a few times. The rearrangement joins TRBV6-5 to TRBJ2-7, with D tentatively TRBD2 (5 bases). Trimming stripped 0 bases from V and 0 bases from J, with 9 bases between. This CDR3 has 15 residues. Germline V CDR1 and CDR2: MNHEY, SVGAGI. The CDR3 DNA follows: TGTGCCAGCAGTTACTCTCGGGGAACCTCCTACGAGCAGTACTTC. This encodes CASSYSRGTSYEQYF.

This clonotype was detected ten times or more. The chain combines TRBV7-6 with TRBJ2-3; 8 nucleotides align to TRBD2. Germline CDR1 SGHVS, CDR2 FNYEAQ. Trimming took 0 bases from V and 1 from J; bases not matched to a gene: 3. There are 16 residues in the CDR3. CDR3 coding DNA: TGTGCCAGCAGCTTAGCAGCGACTAGCGGCACAGATACGCAGTATTTT. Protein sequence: CASSLAATSGTDTQYF.

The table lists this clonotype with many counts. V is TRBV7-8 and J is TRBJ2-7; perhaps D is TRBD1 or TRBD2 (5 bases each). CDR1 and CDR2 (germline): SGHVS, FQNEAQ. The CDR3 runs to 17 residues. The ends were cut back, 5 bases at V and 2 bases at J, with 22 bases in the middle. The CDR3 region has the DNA TGTGCCAGCAGCCAACCCCGTTCGCCCCCGGGGCCCTACGAGCAGTACTTC. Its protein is CASSQPRSPPGPYEQYF.

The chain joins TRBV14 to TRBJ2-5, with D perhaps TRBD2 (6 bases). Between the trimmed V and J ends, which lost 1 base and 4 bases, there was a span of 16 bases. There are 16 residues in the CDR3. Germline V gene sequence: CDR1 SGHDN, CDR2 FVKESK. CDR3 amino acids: CASSQGTGTGGETQYF. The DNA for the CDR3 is TGTGCCAGCAGCCAAGGCACCGGGACTGGCGGAGAGACCCAGTACTTC.

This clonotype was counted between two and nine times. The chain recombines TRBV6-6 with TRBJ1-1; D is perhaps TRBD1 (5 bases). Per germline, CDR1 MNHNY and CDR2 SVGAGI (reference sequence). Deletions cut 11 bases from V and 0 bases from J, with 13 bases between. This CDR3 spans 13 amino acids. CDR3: CAVSGTVNTEAFF. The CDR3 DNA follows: TGTGCCGTATCCGGGACGGTGAACACTGAAGCTTTCTTT.

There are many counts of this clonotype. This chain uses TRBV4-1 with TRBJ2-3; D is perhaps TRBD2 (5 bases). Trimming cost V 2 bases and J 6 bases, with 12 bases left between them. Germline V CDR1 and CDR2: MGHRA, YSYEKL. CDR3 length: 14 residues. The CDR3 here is CASSQLAGGDTQYF. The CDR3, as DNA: TGCGCCAGCAGCCAACTAGCCGGAGGCGATACGCAGTATTTT.

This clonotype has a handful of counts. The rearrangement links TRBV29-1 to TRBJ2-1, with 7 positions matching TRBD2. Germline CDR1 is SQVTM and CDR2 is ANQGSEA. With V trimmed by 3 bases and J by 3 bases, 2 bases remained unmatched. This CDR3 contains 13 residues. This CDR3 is CSVEWGGYNEQFF. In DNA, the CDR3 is TGCAGCGTTGAGTGGGGGGGCTACAATGAGCAGTTCTTC.